Following are 15 T cell receptor beta chains from one sample sequenced in a study of T-cell reconstitution after alpha-beta-depleted transplantation in children. Preparation of the TCRbeta library involved a method that used unique molecular identifiers. MiXCR, run by TCRdb on the PCR reads, gives a single entry per CDR3 protein. The data contain 200,000 to 250,000 distinct CDR3 sequences, approximately 11% of them seen just once; the ten biggest clones take up approximately 28%. The input for sequencing was PBMCs, taken before TCRalphabeta/CD19-depleted stem cell transplant. These receptors were taken from a child under two years old with acute myeloid leukemia, due to receive a stem cell transplant.

With respect to this clonotype: A much more abundant neighbour one base away suggests this may be a read error. This chain joins TRBV20-1 and TRBJ2-1, with D possibly TRBD2 on 6 matching bases. Germline CDR1 is DFQATT and CDR2 is SNEGSKA (reference sequence). The ends were cut back, 8 bases at V and 6 bases at J, with 29 bases in the middle. The CDR3 runs to 17 residues. The CDR3 coding sequence is TGCAGTCTACCCTCGGGGGTCGGCGGCGGACTACCCAATGAGCAGTTCTTC. Translation gives CSLPSGVGGGLPNEQFF.

At least ten counts were recorded for this clonotype. The rearrangement links TRBV28 to TRBJ2-3; D gene uncertain. Germline V gives CDR1 MDHEN, CDR2 SYDVKM. The CDR3 runs to 12 residues. V was shortened by 5 bases and J by 8 bases, with 11 bases between the two germline ends. Here the CDR3 DNA reads TGTGCCAGCAGTGCCCGGCGAAGTACGCAGTATTTT. It codes for CASSARRSTQYF.

This chain joins TRBV6-2 or TRBV6-3 and TRBJ2-5; D perhaps matches TRBD2 (5 bases). V was shortened by 0 bases and J by 4 bases, with 9 bases between the two germline ends. Germline V gene sequence: CDR1 MNHEY, CDR2 SVGEGT. This CDR3 is 14 amino acids long. The CDR3 is CASSYSSRGETQYF. CDR3 nucleotide sequence: TGTGCCAGCAGTTACTCTAGCCGGGGAGAGACCCAGTACTTC.

Ten or more counts support this clonotype. The chain combines TRBV24-1 with TRBJ1-1; D not resolved. The germline V gene has CDR1 KGHDR and CDR2 SFDVKD. There are 15 residues in the CDR3. With 7 bases removed from V and 1 base from J, the gap between germline ends came to 15 bases. CDR3 loop: CATSPSGMGNTEAFF. For the CDR3, the DNA is TGTGCCACCAGCCCTAGTGGGATGGGGAACACTGAAGCTTTCTTT.

This clonotype has ten or more counts. The chain links TRBV11-1 to TRBJ2-1; 15 bases align to TRBD2. Germline CDR1 SGHAT, CDR2 FQDESV (reference sequence). The CDR3 has 19 residues. V lost 5 bases to trimming and J lost 4 bases; unmatched junction nucleotides: 12. The CDR3 is CASSRPSGTSGRRYNEQFF. Written as DNA, the CDR3 is TGTGCCAGCAGCCGCCCCTCCGGGACTAGCGGGAGGAGGTACAATGAGCAGTTCTTC. The full variable domain, rest sourced from reference TRBV11-1 and TRBJ2-1, is EAEVAQSPRYKITEKSQAVAFWCDPISGHATLYWYRQILGQGPELLVQFQDESVVDDSQLPKDRFSAERLKGVDSTLKIQPAELGDSAMYLCASSRPSGTSGRRYNEQFFGPGTRLTVL.

This clonotype appeared many times. The gene calls are TRBV29-1 and TRBJ2-3; D may be TRBD1 (6 bases). Germline lookup yields CDR1 SQVTM and CDR2 ANQGSEA. V lost 4 bases and J 0 bases, leaving 8 bases between the germline ends. The CDR3 is 13 residues long. This chain's CDR3 is CSVVTGSTDTQYF. CDR3 DNA: TGCAGCGTTGTAACAGGGAGCACAGATACGCAGTATTTT.

This clonotype was seen a few times. The chain has TRBV20-1 and TRBJ1-2; D is uncertain. The V end lost 4 bases, the J end lost 4 bases, and 13 bases lay between the germline ends. CDR1 and CDR2 from the germline V gene are DFQATT and SNEGSKA (reference sequence). CDR3 length: 13 amino acids. The CDR3 loop reads CSATRESVYGYTF. The CDR3 DNA reads as TGCAGTGCTACTCGAGAATCGGTCTATGGCTACACCTTC.

This clonotype was recorded at least ten times. The chain employs TRBV7-2 and TRBJ2-4, with 7 bases fitting TRBD1. Germline CDR1 reads SGHTA; CDR2 reads FQGNSA. V gave up 3 bases and J gave up 4 bases; unmatched junction bases: 12. The CDR3 has 17 residues. CDR3 DNA sequence: TGTGCCAGCAGCTTGCAACCTACGACAGGGCGGAAAAACATTCAGTACTTC. It yields the protein CASSLQPTTGRKNIQYF.

This clonotype showed up many times. V gene TRBV20-1 combines with J gene TRBJ2-3; TRBD1 is a possible D gene (6 bases). V lost 4 bases and J lost 5, with 10 bases in between. CDR1 DFQATT and CDR2 SNEGSKA come from the germline V gene (reference sequence). The CDR3 has 12 amino acids. The DNA for the CDR3 is TGCAGTGCTACTAAACAGGGAGATACGCAGTATTTT. Translation: CSATKQGDTQYF.

Many counts were recorded for this clonotype. This rearrangement joins TRBV12-3 or TRBV12-4 to TRBJ2-1, with 10 bases matching TRBD2. The junction had 7 bases not matched to a gene; V was cut back by 6 bases and J by 2 bases. The CDR3 has 16 amino acids. DNA for the CDR3: TGTGCCAGCAGACCTAGCGGGAGTCAACCCTACAATGAGCAGTTCTTC. Amino acids: CASRPSGSQPYNEQFF.

For the CDR3, the DNA is TGCAGCGTTGAACAGTATGGCTACACCTTC. Protein sequence: CSVEQYGYTF. V usage is TRBV29-1 and J usage is TRBJ1-2; D gene uncertain. Germline V gene sequence: CDR1 SQVTM, CDR2 ANQGSEA. Trimming pared 2 bases from V and 5 bases from J, leaving 3 bases between. The CDR3 runs to 10 residues.

Turning to this clonotype: Being one base from a much bigger clone, this may be a read error. The V gene is TRBV7-2, the J gene TRBJ2-7; the D gene could be TRBD1 or TRBD2 (5 bases each). The CDR3 is 15 amino acids. Per the germline V gene, CDR1 is SGHTA and CDR2 is FQGNSA. CDR3 nucleotides: TGTGCCAGCAGCTTAGCCGGGACGGTCTCCTACGAGCGGTACTTC. Translating it yields CASSLAGTVSYERYF.

This clonotype was seen a few times. The V gene is TRBV24-1, the J gene TRBJ1-1; 7 bases map to TRBD1. The CDR3 has 15 amino acids. The germline gives CDR1 KGHDR, CDR2 SFDVKD. Trimming cost V 7 bases and J 3 bases; bases outside gene matches: 10. For the CDR3, the DNA is TGTGCCACCAGGGGGGACGGGACAGTGCACACTGAAGCTTTCTTT. It translates to CATRGDGTVHTEAFF.

This clonotype was detected many times. The chain has TRBV5-1 and TRBJ2-7; D may correspond to TRBD1 or TRBD2 (6 bases each). With 0 bases removed from V and 3 bases from J, the gap between germline ends came to 13 bases. CDR1 SGHRS and CDR2 YFSETQ come from the germline V gene. CDR3 length: 15 amino acids. The CDR3 DNA reads TGCGCCAGCAGCTTGGCTCCGGGGGCGGTCTACGAGCAGTACTTC. Amino acids: CASSLAPGAVYEQYF. Based on the CDR3 plus reference TRBV5-1 and TRBJ2-7, the full variable domain is KAGVTQTPRYLIKTRGQQVTLSCSPISGHRSVSWYQQTPGQGLQFLFEYFSETQRNKGNFPGRFSGRQFSNSRSEMNVSTLELGDSALYLCASSLAPGAVYEQYFGPGTRLTVT.

The sample holds a few counts of this clonotype. The chain combines TRBV9 with TRBJ2-2; no firm D call. Germline CDR1 SGDLS, CDR2 YYNGEE. V was trimmed by 7 bases and J by 4 bases, leaving 8 bases between them. The length of the CDR3 is 12 residues. The CDR3 DNA sequence: TGTGCCAGCGGGATTGCCACCGGGGAGCTGTTTTTT. This translates into CASGIATGELFF.